This TCR beta chain was profiled in a study of T-cell reconstitution after alpha-beta-depleted transplantation in children. This clonotype has a handful of counts. This may be a read error: a much more frequent sequence differs by one nucleotide. TCRbeta library construction was performed incorporating unique molecular identifiers. TCRdb re-called the PCR reads through MiXCR, storing one row per CDR3 protein. The table lists about 110,000 distinct CDR3 sequences, about 9.4% of them singletons, with roughly 8% in the top ten. The sample in question was PBMCs from the stem cell graft donor, obtained from the stem cell graft. The origin of this receptor is a human donor who donated a stem cell graft to a child with acute lymphoblastic leukemia.

The CDR3 nucleotides are TGTGCCAGCAGTTTCTCCCCGGGTGCTGGGGCCAACGGCCTGACTTTC. Residues: CASSFSPGAGANGLTF. This chain links TRBV12-3 or TRBV12-4 with TRBJ2-6; D is perhaps TRBD1 (5 bases). CDR3 size: 16 residues.